These T cell receptor beta chains were read from a single sample in a study of blood T cells in healthy people across ages. Each CDR3 protein is one row after TCRdb ran MiXCR on the 5' RACE reads. The sample lists about 1.8 million distinct CDR3 sequences; around half were seen once. The sample comprised blood. The receptors here all came from a woman in her thirties or forties in good health. The CDR3 runs from the conserved cysteine through the conserved F or W. The order of the fields is V gene, clone size, D gene, J gene, CDR3 protein, CDR3 DNA. The D gene is left open where the match is weak. A clone size is listed for some rows: how often the clone was seen (once, few, many), or a class if it is expanded.

>TRBV10-3|.|.|TRBJ2-5
CATSGQFQETQYF
TGTGCCACCTCGGGGCAGTTCCAAGAGACCCAGTACTTC
>TRBV10-3|.|.|TRBJ2-5
CAISEHGEETQYF
TGTGCCATCAGTGAGCACGGGGAAGAGACCCAGTACTTC
>TRBV19|.|TRBD2|TRBJ2-1
CASSIPLLAGAGEQFF
TGTGCCAGTAGTATTCCCTTGCTAGCGGGGGCTGGTGAGCAGTTCTTC
>TRBV3-1|.|TRBD2|TRBJ2-4
CASSQAGGQYF
TGTGCCAGCAGCCAGGCGGGGGGCCAGTACTTC
>TRBV24-1|few|.|TRBJ2-7
CATSARDRLYEQYF
TGTGCCACCAGTGCGCGGGACAGACTCTACGAGCAGTACTTC
>TRBV7-3|few|.|TRBJ2-5
CASSLVRAETQYF
TGTGCCAGCAGTTTAGTCAGAGCAGAGACCCAGTACTTC
>TRBV6-5|.|.|TRBJ1-2
CASSYQGMGWGYTF
TGTGCCAGCAGTTACCAGGGGATGGGATGGGGCTACACCTTC
>TRBV2|few|.|TRBJ2-3
CASSEVASALLDTQYF
TGTGCCAGCAGTGAAGTCGCTAGCGCCCTTTTAGATACGCAGTATTTT
>TRBV28|.|.|TRBJ2-5
CASIGGDSQETQYF
TGTGCCAGCATCGGAGGGGACAGCCAAGAGACCCAGTACTTC
>TRBV18|few|.|TRBJ2-7
CASSAKTGISSYEQYF
TGTGCCAGCTCAGCGAAGACAGGCATCAGCTCCTACGAGCAGTACTTC
>TRBV11-2|.|.|TRBJ2-5
CASSGRQIATQYF
TGTGCCAGCAGCGGGAGACAGATTGCGACCCAGTACTTC
>TRBV6-1|few|.|TRBJ2-5
CATGTQGIGETQYF
TGTGCCACCGGCACACAGGGAATAGGAGAGACCCAGTACTTC
>TRBV29-1|.|.|TRBJ1-1
CSVARVMNTEAFF
TGCAGCGTAGCGAGGGTAATGAACACTGAAGCTTTCTTT
>TRBV20-1|few|.|TRBJ2-7
CSAHDRTISSYEQYF
TGCAGTGCGCACGACAGGACGATAAGCTCCTACGAGCAGTACTTC
>TRBV7-2|few|TRBD1|TRBJ2-5
CASSLWPSRGPETQYF
TGTGCCAGCAGCTTATGGCCTTCCAGGGGGCCGGAGACCCAGTACTTC
>TRBV20-1|few|.|TRBJ2-7
CSARDLVRSGPRSYEQYF
TGCAGTGCTAGAGATTTGGTTCGGTCGGGCCCTCGTTCTTACGAGCAGTACTTC
>TRBV6-4|many|.|TRBJ2-3
CASSGGDTDTQYF
TGTGCCAGCAGTGGTGGGGACACAGATACGCAGTATTTT
>TRBV6-6|few|.|TRBJ2-7
CASSSPSTEQYF
TGTGCCAGCAGTTCCCCATCCACCGAGCAGTACTTC
>TRBV6-5|few|.|TRBJ2-6
CASSPKASGANVLTF
TGTGCCAGCAGTCCGAAGGCTTCCGGGGCCAACGTCCTGACTTTC
>TRBV6-5|.|TRBD1|TRBJ1-2
CASSRQGAAYYGYTF
TGTGCCAGCAGTCGCCAGGGGGCCGCGTACTATGGCTACACCTTC
>TRBV12-3/TRBV12-4|.|.|TRBJ1-5
CASSEGQSYSNQPQHF
TGTGCCAGCAGTGAAGGACAGAGCTATAGCAATCAGCCCCAGCATTTT
>TRBV7-2|few|TRBD1|TRBJ2-3
CASSPDRGGDTQYF
TGTGCCAGCAGCCCGGACAGGGGAGGGGATACGCAGTATTTT
>TRBV20-1|.|.|TRBJ2-1
CSARGGQVRDNEQFF
TGCAGTGCTAGAGGCGGGCAGGTTAGGGACAATGAGCAGTTCTTC
>TRBV6-2/TRBV6-3|once|.|TRBJ2-5
CASSKGRSQETQYF
TGTGCCAGCAGTAAGGGACGCAGCCAAGAGACCCAGTACTTC
>TRBV27|.|.|TRBJ2-1
CASSLGGISRNEQFF
TGTGCCAGCAGTCTCGGCGGGATCTCTAGGAATGAGCAGTTCTTC
>TRBV4-3|few|.|TRBJ2-5
CASSQDPLIKETQYF
TGCGCCAGCAGCCAAGATCCTTTAATAAAAGAGACCCAGTACTTC
>TRBV29-1|.|.|TRBJ2-3
CSVDGKETDTQYF
TGCAGTGTTGATGGGAAAGAAACAGATACGCAGTATTTT
>TRBV29-1|.|.|TRBJ2-2
CSVEAENTGELFF
TGCAGCGTTGAAGCGGAGAACACCGGGGAGCTGTTTTTT
>TRBV7-2|.|TRBD2|TRBJ2-4
CASSKERGRVQYF
TGTGCCAGCAGCAAGGAGCGGGGCCGGGTTCAGTACTTC
>TRBV2|.|TRBD1|TRBJ2-1
CASSSPGQGSFF
TGTGCCAGCAGTAGCCCGGGACAGGGGTCGTTCTTC
>TRBV10-3|.|.|TRBJ2-7
CAISDQGAYEQYF
TGTGCCATCAGTGATCAGGGCGCCTACGAGCAGTACTTC
>TRBV6-2/TRBV6-3|.|.|TRBJ2-6
CASSFTRGSGANVLTF
TGTGCCAGCAGTTTTACACGGGGGTCTGGGGCCAACGTCCTGACTTTC
>TRBV28|many|.|TRBJ1-2
CASSWGGGYTF
TGTGCCAGCAGTTGGGGAGGGGGCTACACCTTC
>TRBV10-3|.|TRBD1|TRBJ1-2
CAISPGQGGHGYTF
TGTGCCATCAGCCCCGGACAGGGGGGGCATGGCTACACCTTC
>TRBV20-1|.|.|TRBJ1-5
CSASRRDQPQHF
TGCAGTGCTAGTAGAAGGGACCAGCCCCAGCATTTT
>TRBV12-3/TRBV12-4|.|.|TRBJ1-4
CASSWGAATNEKLFF
TGTGCCAGCAGTTGGGGGGCAGCAACTAATGAAAAACTGTTTTTT
>TRBV20-1|few|.|TRBJ2-7
CSAPTRGGAYEQYF
TGCAGTGCCCCCACGCGAGGGGGGGCCTACGAGCAGTACTTC
>TRBV3-1|.|TRBD2|TRBJ2-3
CASSDGGTTQYF
TGTGCCAGCAGCGACGGGGGGACTACGCAGTATTTT
>TRBV7-9|.|.|TRBJ1-6
CASSLNANSPLHF
TGTGCCAGCAGCTTAAATGCGAATTCACCCCTCCACTTT
>TRBV28|.|TRBD1|TRBJ1-5
CASSSPGQGANQPQHF
TGTGCCAGCAGTTCACCGGGACAGGGGGCTAATCAGCCCCAGCATTTT
>TRBV29-1|once|TRBD1|TRBJ2-1
CSRQGANNKQFF
TGCAGCAGACAGGGGGCAAACAATAAGCAGTTCTTC
>TRBV20-1|.|.|TRBJ1-1
CSAVMNTEAFF
TGCAGTGCTGTTATGAACACTGAAGCTTTCTTT
>TRBV20-1|.|TRBD2|TRBJ2-7
CSASDQRGGSYNEQYF
TGCAGTGCTAGTGACCAGCGGGGGGGCTCCTACAATGAGCAGTACTTC
>TRBV29-1|few|TRBD1|TRBJ1-2
CSVERRDSDNYGYTF
TGCAGCGTTGAGAGGCGGGACAGTGATAACTATGGCTACACCTTC
>TRBV20-1|.|TRBD2|TRBJ2-1
CSAQRGGTDNEQFF
TGCAGTGCTCAGCGGGGGGGAACCGACAATGAGCAGTTCTTC
>TRBV5-1|.|TRBD2|TRBJ2-7
CASSAGLAGGQRTYEQYF
TGCGCCAGCAGCGCGGGACTAGCGGGGGGCCAAAGGACCTACGAGCAGTACTTC
>TRBV24-1|.|TRBD2|TRBJ2-1
CATSDLERGYNEQFF
TGTGCCACCAGTGATTTAGAGCGGGGGTACAATGAGCAGTTCTTC
>TRBV12-3/TRBV12-4|few|TRBD2|TRBJ2-1
CASSFGGGALNEQFF
TGTGCCAGCAGTTTCGGCGGGGGGGCTCTTAATGAGCAGTTCTTC
>TRBV6-5|.|.|TRBJ2-1
CASSYTGTEDFSYNEQFF
TGTGCCAGCAGTTATACAGGAACGGAGGACTTCTCCTACAATGAGCAGTTCTTC
>TRBV7-2|.|TRBD2|TRBJ2-7
CASSFSSGGSYEQYF
TGTGCCAGCAGCTTTTCTAGCGGGGGGTCCTACGAGCAGTACTTC
>TRBV7-9|few|TRBD2|TRBJ2-1
CASSLQTGGHNEQFF
TGTGCCAGCAGCTTACAAACGGGGGGTCACAATGAGCAGTTCTTC
>TRBV6-4|.|TRBD1|TRBJ2-2
CASSETGGTGELFF
TGTGCCAGCAGTGAGACAGGGGGAACCGGGGAGCTGTTTTTT
>TRBV9|.|TRBD2|TRBJ2-3
CASSVVGGASDTQYF
TGTGCCAGCAGCGTAGTCGGGGGGGCCTCAGATACGCAGTATTTT
>TRBV7-8|.|.|TRBJ2-5
CASSSYLGAETQYF
TGTGCCAGCAGCTCCTACCTAGGGGCGGAGACCCAGTACTTC
>TRBV29-1|few|TRBD2|TRBJ2-4
CSVVAGDPGNIQYF
TGCAGCGTTGTGGCGGGGGACCCGGGTAACATTCAGTACTTC
>TRBV2|.|TRBD2|TRBJ2-7
CASSETTSGWDEQYF
TGTGCCAGCAGTGAAACGACTAGCGGGTGGGACGAGCAGTACTTC
>TRBV7-9|.|.|TRBJ1-1
CASSKEAGGAFF
TGTGCCAGCAGCAAGGAGGCCGGCGGAGCTTTCTTT